This T cell receptor beta chain was recovered during a study of T cell responses to AZD1222 COVID-19 vaccine. Study-wide context: Pooled samples include second doses given at about 4 or 12 weeks. Study-wide points: Close to half of spike-specific TCRs reportedly recognize unmutated variant regions.

Note on this clone: As yet, its antigen is unknown.

The germline V gene has CDR1 MNHEY and CDR2 SVGAGI. With V trimmed by 7 bases and J by 9 bases, 7 bases remained unmatched. The CDR3 runs to 14 residues. The assay was immunoSEQ multiplex PCR, and TCRdb's table has in-frame clones only and misses some. The sample consists of approximately 110,000 clones, about 90% of them appearing once. The chain employs TRBV6-5 and TRBJ2-1, with 12 bases identical to TRBD2. The receptor's source is an adult in good health. Sequenced here: peripheral blood, sampled on day 0 of AZD1222 vaccination. The CDR3 bases are TGTGCCAGCAATCGACTAGCGGGAGTTGTTGAGCAGTTCTTC. It encodes CASNRLAGVVEQFF.